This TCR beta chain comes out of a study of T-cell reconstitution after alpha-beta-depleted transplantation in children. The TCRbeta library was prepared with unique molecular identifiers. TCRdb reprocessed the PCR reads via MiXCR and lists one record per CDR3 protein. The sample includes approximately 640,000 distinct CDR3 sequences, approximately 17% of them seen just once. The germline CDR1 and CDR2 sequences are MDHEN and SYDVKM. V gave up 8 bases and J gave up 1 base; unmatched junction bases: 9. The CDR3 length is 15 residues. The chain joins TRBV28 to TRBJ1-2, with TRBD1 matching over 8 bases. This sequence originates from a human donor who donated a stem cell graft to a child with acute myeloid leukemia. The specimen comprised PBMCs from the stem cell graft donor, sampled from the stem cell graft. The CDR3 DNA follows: TGTGCCAGCCGAGGGACAGGCGAAGTTAACTATGGCTACACCTTC. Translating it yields CASRGTGEVNYGYTF.